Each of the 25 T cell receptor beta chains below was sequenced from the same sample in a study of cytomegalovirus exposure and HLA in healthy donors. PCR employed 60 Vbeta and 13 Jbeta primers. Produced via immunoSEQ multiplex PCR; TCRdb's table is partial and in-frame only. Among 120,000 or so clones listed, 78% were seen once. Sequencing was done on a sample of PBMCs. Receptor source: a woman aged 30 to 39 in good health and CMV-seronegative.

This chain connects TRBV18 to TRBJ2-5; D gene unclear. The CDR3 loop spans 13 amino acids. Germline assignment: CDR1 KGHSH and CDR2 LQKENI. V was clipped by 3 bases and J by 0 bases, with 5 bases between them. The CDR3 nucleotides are TGTGCCAGCTCACCCGAGTACCAAGAGACCCAGTACTTC. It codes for CASSPEYQETQYF. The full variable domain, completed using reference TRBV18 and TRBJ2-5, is NAGVMQNPRHLVRRRGQEARLRCSPMKGHSHVYWYRQLPEEGLKFMVYLQKENIIDESGMPKERFSAEFPKEGPSILRIQQVVRGDSAAYFCASSPEYQETQYFGPGTRLLVL.

The DNA of the CDR3 is TGTGCCAGCAGCTTGGATTTACAAGGGGGCAACTATGGCTACACCTTC. This encodes CASSLDLQGGNYGYTF. The chain employs TRBV5-6 and TRBJ1-2; 7 nucleotides match TRBD1. This CDR3 has 16 amino acids. Germline V gene data show CDR1 as SGHDT and CDR2 as YYEEEE. The V and J ends lost 0 bases and 2 bases, in that order; junction bases with no gene match: 7.

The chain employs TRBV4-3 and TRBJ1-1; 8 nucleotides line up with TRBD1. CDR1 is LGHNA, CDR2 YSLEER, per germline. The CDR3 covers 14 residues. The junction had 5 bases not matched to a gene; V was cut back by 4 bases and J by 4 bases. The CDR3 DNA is TGCGCCAGCAGCCTGGACAGGGTCGGCACTGAAGCTTTCTTT. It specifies CASSLDRVGTEAFF.

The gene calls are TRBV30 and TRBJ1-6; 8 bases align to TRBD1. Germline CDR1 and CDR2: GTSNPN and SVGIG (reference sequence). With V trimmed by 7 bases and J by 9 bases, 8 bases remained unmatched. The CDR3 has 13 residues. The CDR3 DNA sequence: TGTGCCTTGACAGGGGTGCAGGGTTCACCCCTCCACTTT. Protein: CALTGVQGSPLHF.

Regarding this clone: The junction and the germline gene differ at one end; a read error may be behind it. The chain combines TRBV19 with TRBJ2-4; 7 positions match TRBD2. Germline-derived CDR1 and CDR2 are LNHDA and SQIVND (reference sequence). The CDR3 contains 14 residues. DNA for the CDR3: TGTGCCAGTAGCATAGGGAGGGACAAAAACATTCAGTACTTC. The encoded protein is CASSIGRDKNIQYF.

CDR3 sequence reads: CASSQSLADTDTQYF. CDR3 nucleotide sequence: TGTGCCAGCAGCCAATCTCTGGCGGACACAGATACGCAGTATTTT. J is TRBJ2-3 and V is TRBV4-2; D gene uncertain. V shed 2 bases and J shed 2 bases, with 11 bases lying between them. Germline V CDR1 and CDR2: LGHNA, YNFKEQ. The CDR3 is made up of 15 amino acids.

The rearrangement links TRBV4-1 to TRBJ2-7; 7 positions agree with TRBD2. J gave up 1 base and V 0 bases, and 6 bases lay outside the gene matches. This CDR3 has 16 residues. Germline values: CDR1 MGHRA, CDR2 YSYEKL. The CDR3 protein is CASSQETSVPSYEQYF. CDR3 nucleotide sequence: TGCGCCAGCAGCCAAGAAACTAGCGTCCCATCCTACGAGCAGTACTTC.

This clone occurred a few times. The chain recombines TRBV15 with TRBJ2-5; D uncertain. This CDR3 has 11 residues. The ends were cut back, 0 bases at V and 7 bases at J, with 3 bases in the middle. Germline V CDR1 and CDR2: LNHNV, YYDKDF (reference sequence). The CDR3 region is CATSRDRTQYF. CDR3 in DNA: TGTGCCACCAGCAGAGATCGGACCCAGTACTTC.

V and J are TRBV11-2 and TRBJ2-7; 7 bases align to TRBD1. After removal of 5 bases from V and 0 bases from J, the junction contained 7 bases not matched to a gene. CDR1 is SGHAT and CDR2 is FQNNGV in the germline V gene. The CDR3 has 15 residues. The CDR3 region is CASSHTRDSSYEQYF. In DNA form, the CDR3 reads TGTGCCAGCAGCCATACCCGGGACAGCTCCTACGAGCAGTACTTC.

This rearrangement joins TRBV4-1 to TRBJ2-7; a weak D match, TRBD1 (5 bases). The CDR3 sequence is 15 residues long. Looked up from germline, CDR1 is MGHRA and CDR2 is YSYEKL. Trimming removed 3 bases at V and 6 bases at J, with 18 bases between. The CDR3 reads CASSQTQGTFGEQYF. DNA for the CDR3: TGCGCCAGCAGCCAGACCCAGGGCACATTTGGCGAGCAGTACTTC.

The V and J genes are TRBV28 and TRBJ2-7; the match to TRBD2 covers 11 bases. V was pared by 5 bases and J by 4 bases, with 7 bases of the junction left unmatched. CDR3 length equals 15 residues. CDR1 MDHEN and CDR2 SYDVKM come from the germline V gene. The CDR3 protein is CASSHLSSGGYEQYF. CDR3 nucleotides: TGTGCCAGCAGTCACTTATCTAGCGGGGGGTACGAGCAGTACTTC.

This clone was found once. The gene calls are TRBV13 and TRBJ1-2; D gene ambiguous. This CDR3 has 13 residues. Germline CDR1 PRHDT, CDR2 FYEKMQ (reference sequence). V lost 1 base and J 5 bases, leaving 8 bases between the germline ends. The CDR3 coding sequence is TGTGCCAGCAGCTTAGTTGCCAGTTATGGCTACACCTTC. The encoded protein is CASSLVASYGYTF.

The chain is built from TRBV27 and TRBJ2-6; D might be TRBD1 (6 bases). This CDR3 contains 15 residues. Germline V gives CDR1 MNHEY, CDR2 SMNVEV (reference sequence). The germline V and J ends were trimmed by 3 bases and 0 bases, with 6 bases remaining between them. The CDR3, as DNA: TGTGCCAGCAGTTTGACAGGCTCTGGGGCCAACGTCCTGACTTTC. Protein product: CASSLTGSGANVLTF.

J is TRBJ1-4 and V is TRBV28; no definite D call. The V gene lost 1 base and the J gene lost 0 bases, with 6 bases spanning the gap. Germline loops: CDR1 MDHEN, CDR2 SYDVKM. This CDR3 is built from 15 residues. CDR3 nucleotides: TGTGCCAGCAGTTTATTACAGTCAACTAATGAAAAACTGTTTTTT. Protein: CASSLLQSTNEKLFF.

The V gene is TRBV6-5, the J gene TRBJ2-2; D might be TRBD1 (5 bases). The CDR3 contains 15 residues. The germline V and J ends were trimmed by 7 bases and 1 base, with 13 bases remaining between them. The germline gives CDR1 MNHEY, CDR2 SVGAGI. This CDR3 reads CASKVNRLNTGELFF. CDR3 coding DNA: TGTGCCAGCAAAGTGAACAGGTTGAACACCGGGGAGCTGTTTTTT.

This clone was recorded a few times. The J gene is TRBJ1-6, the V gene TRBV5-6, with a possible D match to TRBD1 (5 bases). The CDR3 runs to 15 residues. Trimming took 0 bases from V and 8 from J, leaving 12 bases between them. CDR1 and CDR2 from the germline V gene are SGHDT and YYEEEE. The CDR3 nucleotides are TGTGCCAGCAGCTTGGATCAGGGCGTGCATTCACCCCTCCACTTT. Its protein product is CASSLDQGVHSPLHF.

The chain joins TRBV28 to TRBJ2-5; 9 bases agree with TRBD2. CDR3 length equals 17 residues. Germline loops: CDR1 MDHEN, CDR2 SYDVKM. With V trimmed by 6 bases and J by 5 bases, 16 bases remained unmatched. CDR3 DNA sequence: TGTGCCAGCAGCATGGGCGGGAGGGCGGCCGAGGAGGAGACCCAGTACTTC. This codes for CASSMGGRAAEEETQYF.

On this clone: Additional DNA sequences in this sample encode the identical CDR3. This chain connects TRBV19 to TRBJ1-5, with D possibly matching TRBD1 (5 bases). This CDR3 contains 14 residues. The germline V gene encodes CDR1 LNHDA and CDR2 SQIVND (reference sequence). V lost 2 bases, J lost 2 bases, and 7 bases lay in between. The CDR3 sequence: CASSIRGRNQPQHF. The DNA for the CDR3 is TGTGCCAGTAGTATAAGGGGCCGCAATCAGCCCCAGCATTTT.

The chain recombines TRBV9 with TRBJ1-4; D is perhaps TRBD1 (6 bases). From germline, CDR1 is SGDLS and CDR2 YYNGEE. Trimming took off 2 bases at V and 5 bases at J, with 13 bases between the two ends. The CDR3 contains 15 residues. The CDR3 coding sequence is TGTGCCAGCAGCGTTCCAGGGGCCGTCAATGAAAAACTGTTTTTT. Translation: CASSVPGAVNEKLFF.

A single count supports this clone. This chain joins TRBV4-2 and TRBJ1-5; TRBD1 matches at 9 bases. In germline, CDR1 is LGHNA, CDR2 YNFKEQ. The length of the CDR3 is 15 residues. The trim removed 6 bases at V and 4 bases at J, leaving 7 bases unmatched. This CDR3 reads CASSPDRGENQPQHF. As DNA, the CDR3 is TGTGCCAGCAGTCCTGACAGGGGGGAAAATCAGCCCCAGCATTTT.

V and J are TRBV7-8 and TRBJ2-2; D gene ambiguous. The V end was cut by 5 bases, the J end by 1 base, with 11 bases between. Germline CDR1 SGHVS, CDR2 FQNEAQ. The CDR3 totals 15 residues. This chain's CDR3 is CASSIIPGNTGELFF. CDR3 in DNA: TGTGCCAGCAGCATCATACCAGGGAACACCGGGGAGCTGTTTTTT.

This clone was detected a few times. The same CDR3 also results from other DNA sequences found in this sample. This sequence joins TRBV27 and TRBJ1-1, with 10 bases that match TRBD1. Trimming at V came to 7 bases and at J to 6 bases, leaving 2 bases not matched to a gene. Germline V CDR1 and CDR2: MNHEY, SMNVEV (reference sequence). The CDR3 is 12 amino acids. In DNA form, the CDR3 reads TGTGCCAGCAAGACAGGGGGCGCTGAAGCTTTCTTT. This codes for CASKTGGAEAFF.

In DNA, the CDR3 is TGCAGCGTTGAGACAGGCCTAGGAAGGGAGCTGTTTTTT. It codes for CSVETGLGRELFF. The chain joins TRBV29-1 to TRBJ2-2; D may be TRBD1 (6 bases). Germline CDR1 and CDR2: SQVTM and ANQGSEA. The CDR3 has 13 amino acids. V was trimmed by 3 bases and J by 9 bases, leaving 14 bases between them.

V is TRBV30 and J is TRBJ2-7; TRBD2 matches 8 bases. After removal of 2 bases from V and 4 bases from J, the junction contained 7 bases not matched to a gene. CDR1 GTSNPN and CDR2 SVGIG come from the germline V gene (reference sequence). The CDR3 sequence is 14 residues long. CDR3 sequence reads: CAWSPAGGGYEQYF. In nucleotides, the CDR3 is TGTGCCTGGAGTCCGGCCGGGGGGGGGTACGAGCAGTACTTC.

The CDR3 protein is CASSQRSQTGDEQFF. CDR3 DNA sequence: TGCGCCAGCAGCCAAAGGAGCCAGACGGGGGATGAGCAGTTCTTC. The chain recombines TRBV4-1 with TRBJ2-1, with a tentative D call TRBD2 (6 bases). V was cut by 2 bases and J by 8 bases, with 16 bases left in between. This CDR3 is 15 amino acids long. The germline gives CDR1 MGHRA, CDR2 YSYEKL.